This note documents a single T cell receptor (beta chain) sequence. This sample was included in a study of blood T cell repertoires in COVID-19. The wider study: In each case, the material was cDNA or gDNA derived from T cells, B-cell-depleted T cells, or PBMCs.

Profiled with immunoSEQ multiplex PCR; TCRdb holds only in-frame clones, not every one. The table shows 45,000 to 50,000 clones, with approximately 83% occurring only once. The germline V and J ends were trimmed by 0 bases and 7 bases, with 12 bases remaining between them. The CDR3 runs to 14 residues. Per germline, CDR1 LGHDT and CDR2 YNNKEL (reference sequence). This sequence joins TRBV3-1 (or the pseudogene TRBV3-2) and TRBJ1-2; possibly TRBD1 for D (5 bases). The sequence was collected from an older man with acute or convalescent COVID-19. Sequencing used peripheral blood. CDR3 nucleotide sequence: TGTGCCAGCAGCCAAGATTCGGGGGGTCGTGGCTACACCTTC. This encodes CASSQDSGGRGYTF.